This T cell receptor beta chain was recorded in a study of CD8 T cells in ankylosing spondylitis. The ends were cut back, 1 base at V and 0 bases at J, with 6 bases in the middle. CDR3 length: 15 amino acids. Germline CDR1 is WSHSY and CDR2 is SAAADI. This clonotype has more than one count but fewer than ten. Scientists made TCR beta libraries using quantitative 5'-RACE with molecular barcodes. From the 5' RACE reads, TCRdb called clonotypes with MiXCR, one entry per CDR3 protein. The table lists about 360,000 distinct CDR3 sequences, about 20% of them singletons. This TCR derives from a male donor with ankylosing spondylitis or in good health (not recorded which). The chain couples TRBV10-2 to TRBJ1-4, with no clear D. The sample consisted of blood, either unsorted or a sorted T cell fraction (not recorded which). DNA of the CDR3: TGCGCCAGCAGTGAGTTTAAGACAACTAATGAAAAACTGTTTTTT. Amino acids: CASSEFKTTNEKLFF.